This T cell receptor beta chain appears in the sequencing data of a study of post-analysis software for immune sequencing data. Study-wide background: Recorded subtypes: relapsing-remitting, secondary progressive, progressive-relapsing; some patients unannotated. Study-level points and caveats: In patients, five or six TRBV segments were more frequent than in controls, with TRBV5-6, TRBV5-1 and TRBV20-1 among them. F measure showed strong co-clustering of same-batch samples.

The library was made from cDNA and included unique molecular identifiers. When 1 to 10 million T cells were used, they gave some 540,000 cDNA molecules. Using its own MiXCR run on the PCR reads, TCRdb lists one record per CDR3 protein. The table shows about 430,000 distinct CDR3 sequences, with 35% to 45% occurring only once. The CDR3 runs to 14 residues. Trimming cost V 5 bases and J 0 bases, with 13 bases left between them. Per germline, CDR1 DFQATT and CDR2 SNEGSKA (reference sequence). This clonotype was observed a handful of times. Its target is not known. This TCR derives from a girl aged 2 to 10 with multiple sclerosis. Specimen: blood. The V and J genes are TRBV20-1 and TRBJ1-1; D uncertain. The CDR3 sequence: CSAVRLRMNTEAFF. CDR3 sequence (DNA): TGCAGTGCTGTCCGCCTCCGCATGAACACTGAAGCTTTCTTT.